Following are 7 T cell receptor beta chains from one sample sequenced in a study of blood T cells in healthy people across ages. The use of a sample-barcoded 5' primer and a J-beta primer mix characterized a second PCR of about 6 to 12 cycles. TCRdb reprocessed the 5' RACE reads via MiXCR and lists one record per CDR3 protein. The table lists under 1,100,000 distinct CDR3 sequences, around 25% of them singletons. This sample also belongs to another study, concerning T cells of mothers and their children.

The sequencing sample was made of blood. These receptors were collected from a girl aged 2 to 10 in good health.

The chain uses TRBV2 and TRBJ2-3; D unclear. V lost 10 bases and J lost 6, with 8 bases in between. CDR1 is SNHLY and CDR2 is FYNNEI in the germline V gene. This CDR3 is built from 10 residues. The CDR3 here is CATSPDTQYF. Here the CDR3 DNA reads TGTGCCACATCCCCCGATACGCAGTATTTT.

V and J are TRBV11-3 and TRBJ2-3; D is ambiguous. CDR3 length: 12 amino acids. V was shortened by 6 bases and J by 6 bases, with 10 bases between the two germline ends. CDR1 and CDR2 (germline): SGHNT, YENEEA. Written as DNA, the CDR3 is TGTGCCAGCAGTTCGTACGGGGATACGCAGTATTTT. Encoded protein: CASSSYGDTQYF.

This clonotype has more than one count but fewer than ten. The chain joins TRBV4-2 to TRBJ2-5; TRBD2 matches 13 bases. The J call may be incorrect, as the DNA end agrees better with TRBJ2-7. The CDR3 consists of 17 residues. Germline V gives CDR1 LGHNA, CDR2 YNFKEQ. CDR3 protein: CASSHYGTSGASYEQYF. The DNA for the CDR3 is TGTGCCAGCAGCCATTACGGGACTAGCGGGGCCTCCTACGAGCAGTACTTC.

This clonotype has only a few counts. The genes are TRBV25-1 and TRBJ2-5, with D unclear. The CDR3 covers 13 residues. From germline, CDR1 is MGHDK and CDR2 SYGVNS. V was clipped by 1 base and J by 4 bases, with 7 bases between them. The chain's CDR3 is CASSEWGRETQYF. The CDR3 coding sequence is TGTGCCAGCAGTGAATGGGGTCGAGAGACCCAGTACTTC.

This chain joins TRBV6-1 and TRBJ2-4; D remains unclear. Germline CDR1 MNHNS, CDR2 SASEGT. V gave up 4 bases and J gave up 6 bases, with 13 bases separating them. The CDR3 runs to 14 residues. CDR3 in amino acids: CASSGTAGPNIQYF. The CDR3 nucleotides read TGTGCCAGCAGTGGGACGGCAGGTCCAAACATTCAGTACTTC.

The CDR3 protein is CASSLYSPVVGTQYF. The CDR3 DNA reads TGTGCCAGCAGCTTATATTCCCCGGTGGTGGGTACGCAGTATTTT. V is TRBV5-5 and J is TRBJ2-3; D is uncertain. Germline loops: CDR1 SGHKS, CDR2 YYEKEE (reference sequence). The CDR3 loop spans 15 amino acids. Deletions cut 2 bases from V and 8 bases from J, with 18 bases between.

This clonotype was seen a few times. This rearrangement joins TRBV20-1 to TRBJ1-5, with a tentative D call TRBD1 (5 bases). This CDR3 comprises 13 residues. V lost 5 bases and J 7 bases, leaving 15 bases between the germline ends. CDR1 is DFQATT and CDR2 is SNEGSKA in the germline V gene (reference sequence). The CDR3 nucleotides are TGCAGTGCTCAAGGGGTAGCGGGACAGCCCCAGCATTTT. This encodes CSAQGVAGQPQHF.